This T cell receptor (beta chain) was captured in a study of T cell responses to AZD1222 COVID-19 vaccine (dated by TCRdb to about 2021). About the study as a whole: TCR sequencing was performed for some 250 trial participants, of whom approximately 200 were given two doses of AZD1222 and around 25 were given two doses of MenACWY control vaccine. Trial participants were enrolled by age into 18-55, 56-69 and 70-plus year subgroups, with roughly 150, 30 and 60 TCR-sequenced participants respectively. Broader findings and caveats from the paper: Because no day 14 peak-response samples were available, repertoires were characterized only after the peak T cell response. Conclusions about previously exposed vaccinees are limited because only a handful of AZD1222 recipients were SARS-CoV-2 seropositive at baseline. After two AZD1222 doses, both the breadth and the depth of spike-specific TCRs were significantly higher than at day 0 and than in MenACWY recipients. Reportedly, close to half of the unique spike-specific TCRs recognized epitopes lying outside the regions that are mutated in the B.1.351 and B.1.1.7 variants. In the small 56-69-year group, the increase in depth fell short of significance, most likely because of low power. Vaccine-associated CD4 TCRs spanned the whole spike protein, with dominant responses in regions 160-218 and 743-854. Participants were mostly white British and included more females than males, and it was suggested by the authors that clonal diversity may have been underestimated.

Interpreted using the paper, the time point label stands for: about 28 days (+/-7) after the second vaccine dose. AZD1222 recipients given second doses at about 4 weeks or at about 12 weeks were pooled, since spike-specific TCR depth and breadth were not found to differ between the two schedules. The vaccinee samples were drawn from two UK trials, COV001 and COV002, one of which was a single-blind randomized controlled phase 2/3 trial testing AZD1222 (ChAdOx1 nCoV-19) in healthy adults. Trial participant PBMC samples were collected at day 0 and day 28 after the second dose for TCRbeta chain sequencing. As regards this clone: The clone's antigen remains unknown. No much larger clone is present one base from it, and per-base qualities are unavailable.

The germline V gene (reference sequence) gives CDR1 as LGHDT and CDR2 as YNNKEL. The CDR3 runs 14 residues from the cysteine to the phenylalanine. The only DNA kept is the CDR3, 42 bases in frame from the first base. The V end gives up 4 bases and the J end 4 bases, leaving 4 bases in the junction not matched to a gene. The CDR3 regions of human TCRbeta chains were subjected to immunosequencing. Under the source paper's analysis protocol: Repertoire TCRs were checked for matches against a reference library of SARS-CoV-2-specific TCRs that had been generated using the MIRA antigen-specificity platform. Breadth was defined as the fraction of unique TCRs that were SARS-CoV-2-associated. Depth was defined as the fraction of total T cells that were SARS-CoV-2-associated. Using the MIRA data, every spike-specific TCR was mapped to the spike region that the TCR reacted to and assigned to either a CD4 or a CD8 class. Log10-transformed breadth and depth values were compared by one-way ANOVA with Sidak's multiple comparisons tests. TCRdb carries this immuneACCESS record with in-frame sequences only. Its versions omit some clonotypes, under half of them owing to an unresolved V gene in the studies checked, with the rest unexplained. Clone size and the V and J calls come from that table; the DNA yielded D and trimming. In all, the sample holds some 160,000 clones, and under 95% of those were seen once. The ten largest account for just under 2% of the sample.

The material was peripheral blood, obtained 28 days after the second AZD1222 dose. The receptor's source is an adult who received the AZD1222 COVID-19 vaccine. The chain couples TRBV3-1 (or the pseudogene TRBV3-2) to TRBJ2-1, with 7 bases aligning to TRBD1. The sequenced DNA: TGTGCCAGCAGCCCAGGACAGGTTTACAATGAGCAGTTCTTC. Its translation is CASSPGQVYNEQFF.